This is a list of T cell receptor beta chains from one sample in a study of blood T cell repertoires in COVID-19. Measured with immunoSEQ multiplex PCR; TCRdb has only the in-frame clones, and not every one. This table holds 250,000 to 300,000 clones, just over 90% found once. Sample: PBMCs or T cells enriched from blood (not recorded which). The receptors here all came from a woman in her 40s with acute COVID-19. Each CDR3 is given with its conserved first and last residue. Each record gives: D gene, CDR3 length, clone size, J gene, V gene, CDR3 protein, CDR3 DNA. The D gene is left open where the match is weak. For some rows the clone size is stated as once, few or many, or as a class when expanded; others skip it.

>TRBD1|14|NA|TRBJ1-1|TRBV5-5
CASSLEDRGTEAFF
TGTGCCAGCAGCTTGGAAGACAGGGGGACTGAAGCTTTCTTT
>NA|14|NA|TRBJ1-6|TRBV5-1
CASSLTGPNSPLHF
TGCGCCAGCAGCTTGACAGGGCCAAATTCACCCCTCCACTTT
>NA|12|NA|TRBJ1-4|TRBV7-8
CASSSVDEKLFF
TGTGCCAGCAGCTCGGTAGATGAAAAACTGTTTTTT
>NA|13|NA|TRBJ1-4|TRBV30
CAWAPGEHEKLFF
TGTGCCTGGGCACCAGGGGAACATGAAAAACTGTTTTTT
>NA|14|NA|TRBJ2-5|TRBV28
CASSLGGGRETQYF
TGTGCCAGCAGTTTAGGGGGGGGCCGAGAGACCCAGTACTTC
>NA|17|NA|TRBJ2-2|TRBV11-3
CASSPSVVAVTTGELFF
TGTGCCAGCAGCCCCTCGGTGGTAGCGGTTACTACCGGGGAGCTGTTTTTT
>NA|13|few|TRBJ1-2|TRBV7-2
CASSHRLNYGYTF
TGTGCCAGCAGCCATAGACTAAACTATGGCTACACCTTC
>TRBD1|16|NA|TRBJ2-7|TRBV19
CAIYSPQGALGYEQYF
TGTGCCATCTACTCTCCACAGGGGGCACTTGGTTACGAGCAGTACTTC
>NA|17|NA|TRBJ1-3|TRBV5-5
CASSLRSRESSGNTIYF
TGTGCCAGCAGCTTGCGGTCGAGGGAAAGCTCTGGAAACACCATATATTTT
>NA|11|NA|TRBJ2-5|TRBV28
CASTPGETQYF
TGTGCCAGCACCCCCGGGGAGACCCAGTACTTC
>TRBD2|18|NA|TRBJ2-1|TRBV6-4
CASSDPGLAGGLYNEQFF
TGTGCCAGCAGTGACCCGGGACTAGCGGGGGGACTTTACAATGAGCAGTTCTTC
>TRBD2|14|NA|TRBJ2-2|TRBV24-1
CATSRTSGTGELFF
TGTGCCACCAGCAGGACTAGCGGGACCGGGGAGCTGTTTTTT
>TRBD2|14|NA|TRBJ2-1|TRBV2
CASSFGGRASEQFF
TGTGCCAGCAGTTTTGGCGGGAGGGCCAGTGAGCAGTTCTTC
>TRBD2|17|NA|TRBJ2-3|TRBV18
CASSPLGLALRTDTQYF
TGTGCCAGCTCACCTTTGGGACTAGCGCTTCGCACAGATACGCAGTATTTT
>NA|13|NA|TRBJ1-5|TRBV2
CASTGVRNQPQHF
TGTGCCAGCACAGGGGTCCGCAATCAGCCCCAGCATTTT
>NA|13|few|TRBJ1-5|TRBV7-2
CASSYNGNQPQHF
TGTGCCAGCAGCTACAATGGCAATCAGCCCCAGCATTTT
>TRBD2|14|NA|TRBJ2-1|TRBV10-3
CAISGREGYNEQFF
TGTGCCATCAGTGGGCGGGAGGGATACAATGAGCAGTTCTTC
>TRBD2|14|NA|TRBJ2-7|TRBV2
CASGGRGGSYEQYF
TGTGCCAGCGGAGGGCGGGGGGGCTCCTACGAGCAGTACTTC
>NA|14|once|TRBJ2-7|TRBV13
CASSLMDSSYEQYF
TGTGCCAGCAGTCTTATGGACAGCTCCTACGAGCAGTACTTC
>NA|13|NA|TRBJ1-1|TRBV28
CASSLQGTKGAFF
TGTGCCAGCAGTCTCCAGGGGACCAAGGGAGCTTTCTTT
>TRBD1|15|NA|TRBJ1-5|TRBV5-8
CASSAGTGVGQPQHF
TGTGCCAGCAGCGCCGGGACAGGGGTCGGTCAGCCCCAGCATTTT
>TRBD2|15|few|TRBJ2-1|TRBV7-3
CASSSLAGDSGEQFF
TGTGCCAGCAGCTCCTTAGCGGGAGATTCGGGTGAGCAGTTCTTC